This TCR beta chain was recovered during a study of regulatory T cells in long-lasting Graves disease. This CDR3 is built from 16 residues. The J segment lost 9 bases and the V segment lost 3 bases, leaving 16 bases of the junction unmatched. Germline values: CDR1 MNHNS, CDR2 SASEGT. Time point in this sample: newly diagnosed GD, antithyroid drugs for less than 3 months. Isolated PBMC RNA provided the starting material for the TCR library. This clonotype was seen ten or more times. For TCR beta, libraries came from iRepertoire HTBI primers and Arm-PCR of CDR3 regions. TCRdb re-analysed the multiplex PCR reads in MiXCR, keeping a single row per CDR3 protein. The sample has around 480,000 distinct CDR3 sequences, around 15% seen once. This sample was shared with a second study, whose subject was T cells in Graves' hyperthyroidism and ophthalmopathy.

The sequence derives from a man in his forties with Graves disease. V usage is TRBV6-1 and J usage is TRBJ2-5; TRBD2 matches at 7 bases. Source: peripheral blood mononuclear cells (PBMCs), taken at new diagnosis, from a patient treated with antithyroid drugs. The CDR3 DNA follows: TGTGCCAGCAGTGATGGGTCTAGCGGCTTGGGAGAAGCCCAGTACTTC. Protein product: CASSDGSSGLGEAQYF.